These T cell receptor beta chains were read from a single sample in a study of T-cell reconstitution after alpha-beta-depleted transplantation in children. TCRdb analysed the PCR reads with MiXCR anew, one entry per CDR3 protein. This sample has hundreds of thousands of distinct CDR3 sequences, with around 13% found just once. Sequencing used PBMCs, obtained before TCRalphabeta/CD19-depleted stem cell transplant. All receptors derive from a girl under 10 years old with congenital amegakaryocytic thrombocytopenia, due to receive a stem cell transplant. Each CDR3 is given with its conserved first and last residue. A D gene is named only where the DNA matches it firmly. For some rows the clone size is stated as once, few or many, or as a class when expanded; others skip it.

TRBJ1-2 once TRBV12-3/TRBV12-4 TRBD1 CASSRDRGGGYTF TGTGCCAGCAGCCGCGACAGGGGTGGTGGCTACACCTTC
TRBJ2-3 few TRBV5-1 TRBD2 CASSFSGLAGVGTDTQYF TGCGCCAGCAGCTTTTCGGGACTAGCGGGAGTGGGCACAGATACGCAGTATTTT
TRBJ2-2 NA TRBV29-1 NA CSVEVGLIGASTGELFF TGCAGCGTTGAAGTTGGACTGATCGGAGCCTCGACCGGGGAGCTGTTTTTT
TRBJ1-5 NA TRBV7-8 TRBD1 CASSLDEGATQPQHF TGTGCCAGCAGCTTAGATGAGGGGGCGACCCAGCCCCAGCATTTT
TRBJ2-5 many TRBV20-1 NA CSVQTLGTQETQYF TGCAGTGTTCAGACCCTAGGGACACAAGAGACCCAGTACTTC
TRBJ2-1 many TRBV28 NA CASSLSWNEQFF TGTGCCAGCAGTTTATCATGGAATGAGCAGTTCTTC
TRBJ2-7 many TRBV20-1 TRBD1 CSAGQGYEQYF TGCAGTGCTGGACAGGGCTACGAGCAGTACTTC
TRBJ2-5 many TRBV20-1 NA CSASSVGPYQETQYF TGCAGTGCTTCCTCCGTGGGGCCGTACCAAGAGACCCAGTACTTC
TRBJ2-7 NA TRBV28 TRBD1 CASSPPGTASYEQYF TGTGCCAGCAGTCCCCCCGGGACAGCCTCCTACGAGCAGTACTTC
TRBJ2-4 NA TRBV7-3 NA CASSLKSGPKNIQYF TGTGCCAGCAGCCTCAAATCGGGGCCCAAAAACATTCAGTACTTC
TRBJ1-6 few TRBV27 NA CASSLSWGFSPLHF TGTGCCAGCAGTTTATCGTGGGGGTTCTCACCCCTCCACTTT
TRBJ2-1 many TRBV29-1 TRBD2 CSVDPEGGRFDEQFF TGCAGCGTTGATCCCGAGGGAGGGCGGTTCGATGAGCAGTTCTTC
TRBJ2-7 few TRBV20-1 TRBD1 CSARNLGTGAKRSYEQYF TGCAGTGCTAGAAACTTAGGTACAGGGGCCAAACGGTCCTACGAGCAGTACTTC
TRBJ2-7 NA TRBV5-1 NA CASSLAIAAYEQYF TGCGCCAGCAGCTTGGCGATAGCCGCCTACGAGCAGTACTTC
TRBJ2-7 NA TRBV20-1 NA CSARGSRDPSMRNEQYF TGCAGTGCTAGAGGCAGCCGGGACCCCTCGATGAGGAACGAGCAGTACTTC
TRBJ1-2 NA TRBV3-1 NA CASSQDPVTYGYTF TGTGCCAGCAGCCAAGATCCTGTGACCTATGGCTACACCTTC
TRBJ2-4 many TRBV7-7 NA CARPSGRIQYF TGTGCCAGACCTTCAGGTCGCATTCAGTACTTC
TRBJ2-3 NA TRBV29-1 NA CSAKGGEGPDTQYF TGCAGCGCCAAAGGGGGAGAAGGCCCAGATACGCAGTATTTT
TRBJ2-3 NA TRBV29-1 TRBD2 CSVEDRQRDASTDTQYF TGCAGCGTTGAAGATCGCCAGCGGGATGCTAGCACAGATACGCAGTATTTT
TRBJ2-3 many TRBV11-2 NA CASSLFTPSEADTQYF TGTGCCAGCAGCTTATTTACGCCTAGCGAAGCAGATACGCAGTATTTT
TRBJ2-3 NA TRBV19 NA CASSIAGIGTDTQYF TGTGCCAGTAGTATTGCCGGGATTGGCACAGATACGCAGTATTTT
TRBJ1-3 many TRBV29-1 NA CSVRLNSGNTIYF TGCAGCGTTAGACTCAACTCTGGAAACACCATATATTTT
TRBJ1-2 NA TRBV5-1 NA CASSLNQSPYGYTF TGCGCCAGCAGCTTGAATCAGAGCCCCTATGGCTACACCTTC
TRBJ2-7 many TRBV6-5 NA CASSYSTSNRVNEQYF TGTGCCAGCAGTTACTCGACATCAAACAGGGTAAACGAGCAGTACTTC
TRBJ1-6 many TRBV12-3/TRBV12-4 NA CASSLTIDNSPLHF TGTGCCAGCAGTTTAACTATAGATAATTCACCCCTCCACTTT
TRBJ2-3 NA TRBV3-1 TRBD2 CATSILADPTDTQYF TGTGCCACCAGCATTCTAGCGGATCCCACAGATACGCAGTATTTT
TRBJ2-2 NA TRBV12-3/TRBV12-4 NA CASSTAKTGELFF TGTGCCAGCAGCACCGCAAAAACCGGGGAGCTGTTTTTT
TRBJ2-3 many TRBV20-1 NA CSARDVRADTQYF TGCAGTGCTAGAGATGTGAGGGCAGATACGCAGTATTTT
TRBJ2-1 many TRBV12-3/TRBV12-4 NA CASSFWAGSYNEQFF TGTGCCAGCAGTTTTTGGGCGGGCTCCTACAATGAGCAGTTCTTC
TRBJ2-3 few TRBV20-1 TRBD2 CSASDEGLAGLDTQYF TGCAGTGCTAGCGACGAAGGACTAGCGGGCTTAGATACGCAGTATTTT
TRBJ2-1 many TRBV10-3 TRBD2 CAISDILGSGLSSYNEQFF TGTGCCATCAGTGACATTTTGGGTAGCGGGCTGAGCTCCTACAATGAGCAGTTCTTC
TRBJ2-1 few TRBV5-5 NA CASSLGPAQFF TGTGCCAGCAGCTTGGGACCGGCGCAGTTCTTC
TRBJ1-3 NA TRBV7-9 NA CASSFNGQGNTIYF TGTGCCAGCAGCTTCAATGGACAGGGAAACACCATATATTTT
TRBJ1-5 few TRBV10-2 NA CASSEWEYQPQHF TGCGCCAGCAGTGAGTGGGAGTATCAGCCCCAGCATTTT
TRBJ1-5 many TRBV12-3/TRBV12-4 NA CASSLQGGGQPQHF TGTGCCAGCAGTCTACAGGGAGGCGGTCAGCCCCAGCATTTT
TRBJ2-3 many TRBV20-1 NA CSAIPGPPTDTQYF TGCAGTGCTATTCCAGGACCACCTACAGATACGCAGTATTTT
TRBJ2-3 many TRBV20-1 NA CFPLGGPSTDTQYF TGCTTTCCGCTCGGCGGTCCTAGCACAGATACGCAGTATTTT
TRBJ2-2 many TRBV24-1 NA CATSLGTPTGELFF TGTGCCACCAGCCTTGGGACCCCCACCGGGGAGCTGTTTTTT
TRBJ1-1 many TRBV20-1 NA CSTDSYSRNTEAFF TGCAGTACAGACAGTTATAGTCGGAACACTGAAGCTTTCTTT
TRBJ2-2 many TRBV6-6 NA CASSYGSTGELFF TGTGCCAGCAGTTACGGGAGCACCGGGGAGCTGTTTTTT
TRBJ2-5 many TRBV5-1 NA CASSLTGAKQETQYF TGCGCCAGCAGCTTGACCGGGGCGAAACAAGAGACCCAGTACTTC
TRBJ1-1 few TRBV12-3/TRBV12-4 NA CASNHMGPPEAFF TGTGCCAGCAACCACATGGGACCGCCTGAGGCTTTCTTT
TRBJ2-7 few TRBV19 NA CASSIRADSSYEQYF TGTGCCAGTAGTATTAGGGCAGACTCCTCCTACGAGCAGTACTTC
TRBJ2-1 few TRBV20-1 TRBD2 CSAALLGGGNEQFF TGCAGTGCTGCCCTCCTGGGCGGGGGCAATGAGCAGTTCTTC
TRBJ2-1 NA TRBV7-6 NA CASSPRPEGVDEQFF TGTGCCAGCAGCCCACGCCCTGAGGGGGTCGATGAGCAGTTCTTC
TRBJ2-1 many TRBV12-3/TRBV12-4 TRBD2 CASSLREGSEQFF TGTGCCAGCTCCCTCAGGGAGGGGAGTGAGCAGTTCTTC
TRBJ2-1 few TRBV20-1 NA CSARELKRGERFF TGCAGTGCTAGAGAATTGAAAAGGGGAGAACGGTTCTTC
TRBJ2-2 many TRBV20-1 NA CSARDRYSPPHTGELFF TGCAGTGCTAGAGATCGGTACTCGCCGCCCCACACCGGGGAGCTGTTTTTT
TRBJ2-7 many TRBV9 TRBD1 CASSVTWTGSHEQYF TGTGCCAGCAGCGTCACTTGGACAGGTTCCCACGAGCAGTACTTC
TRBJ2-7 few TRBV7-9 NA CASSLVNPSYEQYF TGTGCCAGCAGCTTAGTAAATCCCTCCTACGAGCAGTACTTC
TRBJ2-5 NA TRBV5-6 NA CASSFSWETQYF TGTGCCAGCAGCTTTTCGTGGGAGACCCAGTACTTC
TRBJ2-7 NA TRBV5-1 NA CASSLGQLIVDEQYF TGCGCCAGCAGCTTAGGACAATTAATCGTGGACGAGCAGTACTTC
TRBJ2-7 few TRBV5-1 TRBD2 CASSLGSGSSEQYF TGCGCCAGCAGCTTGGGTAGCGGGAGCTCCGAGCAGTACTTC
TRBJ2-5 few TRBV20-1 NA CSARGQPQETQYF TGCAGTGCTAGAGGGCAGCCGCAAGAGACCCAGTACTTC
TRBJ1-5 NA TRBV12-3/TRBV12-4 TRBD1 CACSLHGQGNQPQHF TGTGCCTGCAGTCTCCACGGACAGGGGAATCAGCCCCAGCATTTT
TRBJ1-2 many TRBV6-1 NA CASIGTKIYNYGYTF TGTGCCAGCATCGGGACGAAGATATATAACTATGGCTACACCTTC
TRBJ2-7 many TRBV5-1 NA CASSSGDSDPYEQYF TGCGCCAGCAGCTCGGGAGACAGTGATCCCTACGAGCAGTACTTC
TRBJ2-5 many TRBV20-1 NA CSARVPPPGVETQYF TGCAGTGCTAGAGTCCCTCCTCCTGGGGTAGAGACCCAGTACTTC
TRBJ1-1 many TRBV7-2 NA CASSLALGLNTEAFF TGTGCCAGCAGCTTAGCCCTGGGCCTGAACACTGAAGCTTTCTTT
TRBJ2-7 NA TRBV10-3 NA CAISELASSYEQYF TGTGCCATCAGTGAGTTGGCTAGCAGCTACGAGCAGTACTTC